The rows below give T cell receptor beta chains drawn from one sample of a study of cytomegalovirus exposure and HLA in healthy donors. Here immunoSEQ multiplex PCR was the method, and the copy in TCRdb shows in-frame clones only, minus some. This table has some 100,000 clones, approximately 81% appearing once. Sequencing used PBMCs. Receptors were obtained from a male donor in good health and CMV-seropositive. Both conserved end residues are part of each CDR3. A D gene is named only where the DNA matches it firmly. Clone size, where shown, is once, few, many, or a class for clones that have expanded.

TRBV7-2,TRBD2,.,TRBJ2-7,TGTGCCAGCAGCTTAAGTAGCGGGGGGGCCCCCTACGAGCAGTACTTC,CASSLSSGGAPYEQYF
TRBV5-8,.,.,TRBJ2-3,TGTGCCAGCAGCTTGGAAGGGGGTAGCACAGATACGCAGTATTTT,CASSLEGGSTDTQYF
TRBV15,.,.,TRBJ2-6,TGTGCCACCAGCAGAGATCCTGGCAGTTCGGGAGGGGCCAACGTCCTGACTTTC,CATSRDPGSSGGANVLTF
TRBV7-8,TRBD1,.,TRBJ2-1,TGTGCCAGCAGTCGTTACAACGGTGCCGGGACAGTGTACAATGAGCAGTTCTTC,CASSRYNGAGTVYNEQFF
TRBV11-2,.,few,TRBJ2-2,TGTGCCAGCAGCTTGTTACAGGGCGCCGGGGAGCTGTTTTTT,CASSLLQGAGELFF
TRBV6-6,TRBD1,.,TRBJ2-7,TGTGCCAGCAGTTATGACAGGGATTTAAACGAGCAGTACTTC,CASSYDRDLNEQYF
TRBV4-3,TRBD1,.,TRBJ2-7,TGCGCCAGCAGCCAAGGCCGTGACAGGGGGCTGAAGTACTTC,CASSQGRDRGLKYF
TRBV30,.,.,TRBJ1-6,TGTGCCTGGAGTCTCCAGGGTACCAGGTATTCACCCCTCCACTTT,CAWSLQGTRYSPLHF
TRBV11-3,.,.,TRBJ2-7,TGTGCCAGCAGCCTTAGTTCGGCAGGGGCCTACGAGCAGTACTTC,CASSLSSAGAYEQYF
TRBV4-1,TRBD2,few,TRBJ2-5,TGCGCCAGCAGCCTACTAGCGGGGGGCCGCCAAGAGACCCAGTACTTC,CASSLLAGGRQETQYF
TRBV5-6,.,.,TRBJ2-1,TGTGCCAGCAGCTTGGGCTTGAGCTCCTACAATGAGCAGTTCTTC,CASSLGLSSYNEQFF
TRBV4-1,.,.,TRBJ2-5,TGCGCCAGCAGCCAATACAGGGATCCCCAAGAGACCCAGTACTTC,CASSQYRDPQETQYF
TRBV30,.,.,TRBJ2-7,TGTGCCTGGGCCCCGGACAGAAAGTCCTACGAGCAGTACTTC,CAWAPDRKSYEQYF
TRBV4-1,.,.,TRBJ2-5,TGCGCCAGCAGCCGCCAACAGGTAGAGACCCAGTACTTC,CASSRQQVETQYF
TRBV5-5,TRBD1,few,TRBJ2-7,TGTGCCAGCAGCATACCACAGGGGTCGGTGAACGAGCAGTACTTC,CASSIPQGSVNEQYF
TRBV4-2,.,.,TRBJ2-7,TGTGCCAGCAGCCAGGAAAGGGTAGGGGCTCAGGTCGTCTACGAGCAGTACTTC,CASSQERVGAQVVYEQYF
TRBV6-5,.,.,TRBJ1-6,TGTGCCAGCAGCCTAACTGGCTCCTATAATTCACCCCTCCACTTT,CASSLTGSYNSPLHF
TRBV29-1,.,few,TRBJ2-7,TGCAGCGTTGAAGAACAGCTGGGCGAGCAGTACTTC,CSVEEQLGEQYF
TRBV29-1,.,few,TRBJ2-7,TGCAGCGTCCGCGACTACGAGCAGTACTTC,CSVRDYEQYF
TRBV2,TRBD2,.,TRBJ2-3,TGTGCAGATCTTGCGTGGGACGGGGGGGATACGCAGTATTTT,CADLAWDGGDTQYF
TRBV27,.,.,TRBJ2-1,TGTGCCAGCAGTGTGACTAGTAGCGGCTACAATGAGCAGTTCTTC,CASSVTSSGYNEQFF
TRBV2,TRBD2,.,TRBJ2-5,TGTGCCAGCAGTGGGGGGACTAGCGGGGGGGAAGAGACCCAGTACTTC,CASSGGTSGGEETQYF
TRBV5-6,.,once,TRBJ1-2,TGTGCCAGCAGCTTGGGAGGGGCGGGGGGCTACACCTTC,CASSLGGAGGYTF
TRBV5-1,.,.,TRBJ2-3,TGCGCCAGCAGGGATCACAGATCGACAGATACGCAGTATTTT,CASRDHRSTDTQYF
TRBV25-1,.,.,TRBJ2-1,TGTGCCAGCAGTGAAGTTGGCGGGGCGAGCTCCTACAATGAGCAGTTCTTC,CASSEVGGASSYNEQFF
TRBV7-9,.,few,TRBJ2-1,TGTGCCAGCAGTCCCCCCATACTGGATGAGCAGTTCTTC,CASSPPILDEQFF
TRBV12-5,.,.,TRBJ1-5,TGTGCTAGTGCCCTAGACAGAGATAGCAATCAGCCCCAGCATTTT,CASALDRDSNQPQHF
TRBV7-2,TRBD1,.,TRBJ2-7,TGTGCCAGCAGCGGCCGGACAGGGGCCTACGAGCAGTACTTC,CASSGRTGAYEQYF
TRBV7-9,.,.,TRBJ2-3,TGTGCCAGCAGCTTAGGGACAGTGAGCACAGATACGCAGTATTTT,CASSLGTVSTDTQYF
TRBV19,TRBD2,many,TRBJ2-1,TGTGCCAGTAGTATAGCGGGGGGGGTATCAGACAATGAGCAGTTCTTC,CASSIAGGVSDNEQFF
TRBV10-3,TRBD1,.,TRBJ2-6,TGTGCCATCAGGAGAAGCACAGGGGACTCTGGGGCCAACGTCCTGACTTTC,CAIRRSTGDSGANVLTF
TRBV7-8,.,.,TRBJ1-4,TGTGCCAGCAGGCCCCGGGGTGTTGAAAAACTGTTTTTT,CASRPRGVEKLFF
TRBV7-2,TRBD2,.,TRBJ2-3,TGTGCCAGCAGGCCGACTAGCGGGGCCCCGGATACGCAGTATTTT,CASRPTSGAPDTQYF
TRBV27,.,.,TRBJ2-7,TGTGCCAGCAGGTGCAAGGGACAAGGTAAGCACGAGCAGTACTTC,CASRCKGQGKHEQYF
TRBV18,TRBD1,.,TRBJ1-2,TGTGCCAGCTCACCGAAGGGGACAGGGGACTATGGCTACACCTTC,CASSPKGTGDYGYTF
TRBV5-6,.,few,TRBJ1-1,TGTGCCAGCAGCCGAAGGGGGGGGGTTGGAAGTACTGAAGCTTTCTTT,CASSRRGGVGSTEAFF
TRBV19,TRBD1,.,TRBJ2-7,TGTGCCAGTAGAACCGGGACAGGGTCCTACGAGCAGTACTTC,CASRTGTGSYEQYF
TRBV2,.,.,TRBJ2-1,TGTGCCAGCAGTGAAGCGCCACAGGAAGAGCAGTTCTTC,CASSEAPQEEQFF
TRBV19,.,.,TRBJ1-5,TGTGCCAGTATCGGACAGCACAATCAGCCCCAGCATTTT,CASIGQHNQPQHF
TRBV4-2,TRBD1,.,TRBJ1-4,TGTGCCAGCAGCCAAGAGGGGGGGACAGGGAATGAAAAACTGTTTTTT,CASSQEGGTGNEKLFF
TRBV7-6,TRBD2,.,TRBJ2-1,TGTGCCAGCACCACTACCGGGACTAGCGGGGGAACCTACAATGAGCAGTTCTTC,CASTTTGTSGGTYNEQFF
TRBV6-5,TRBD1,.,TRBJ2-5,TGTGCCAGCAGTTACCCGGGACAGGGAGAGTACTTC,CASSYPGQGEYF
TRBV6-5,.,.,TRBJ1-4,TGTGCCAGCAGTAGAGGGTCAAATGAAAAACTGTTTTTT,CASSRGSNEKLFF
TRBV11-3,.,.,TRBJ2-1,TGTGCCAGCAGCGCAACCCAGGGAAACAATGAGCAGTTCTTC,CASSATQGNNEQFF
TRBV11-3,TRBD2,.,TRBJ2-5,TGTGCCAGCAGCTTAGATAGCGGGAGACAAGAGACCCAGTACTTC,CASSLDSGRQETQYF
TRBV30,.,.,TRBJ2-3,TGTGCTTGGGGGCTGCGAGATACGCAGTATTTT,CAWGLRDTQYF
TRBV7-7,TRBD1,.,TRBJ2-2,TGTGCTAGCAGCCCCGGGACAGGGGACACCGGGGAGCTGTTTTTT,CASSPGTGDTGELFF
TRBV5-1,TRBD2,once,TRBJ2-5,TGCGCCAGCAGCCCCGGGGGGGAACAAGAGACCCAGTACTTC,CASSPGGEQETQYF
TRBV7-8,TRBD1,.,TRBJ2-1,TGTGCCAGCAGCTCCCTGGACAGGCTTGAACTAGGAGAGCAGTTCTTC,CASSSLDRLELGEQFF
TRBV19,TRBD1,.,TRBJ2-7,TGTGCCAGTTCGTGGGCTGGGGGGACAGGGGGCAACGAGCAGTACTTC,CASSWAGGTGGNEQYF